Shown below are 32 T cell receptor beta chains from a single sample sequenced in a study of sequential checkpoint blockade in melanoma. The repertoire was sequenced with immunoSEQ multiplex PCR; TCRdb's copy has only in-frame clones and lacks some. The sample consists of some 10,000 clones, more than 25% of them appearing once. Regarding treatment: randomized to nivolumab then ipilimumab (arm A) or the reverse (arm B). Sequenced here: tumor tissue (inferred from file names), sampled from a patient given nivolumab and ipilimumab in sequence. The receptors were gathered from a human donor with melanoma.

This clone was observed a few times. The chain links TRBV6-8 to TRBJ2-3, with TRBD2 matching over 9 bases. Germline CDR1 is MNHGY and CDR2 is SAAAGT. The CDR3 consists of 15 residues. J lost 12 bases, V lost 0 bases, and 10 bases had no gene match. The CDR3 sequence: CASSYSRLAALIQYF. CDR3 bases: TGTGCCAGCAGTTACTCCAGACTAGCGGCTCTTATCCAGTATTTT.

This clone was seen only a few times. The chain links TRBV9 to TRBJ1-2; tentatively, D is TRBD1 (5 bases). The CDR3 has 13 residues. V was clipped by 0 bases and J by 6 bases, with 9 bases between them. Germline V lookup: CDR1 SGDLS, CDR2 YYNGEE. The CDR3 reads CASSVARGNGYTF. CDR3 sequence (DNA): TGTGCCAGCAGCGTAGCTCGGGGGAATGGCTACACCTTC.

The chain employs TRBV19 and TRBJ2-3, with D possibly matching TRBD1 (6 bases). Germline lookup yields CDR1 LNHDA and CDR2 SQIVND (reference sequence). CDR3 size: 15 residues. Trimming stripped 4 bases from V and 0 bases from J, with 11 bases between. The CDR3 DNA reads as TGTGCCAGTAGTAGGGACACATCTAGCACAGATACGCAGTATTTT. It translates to CASSRDTSSTDTQYF.

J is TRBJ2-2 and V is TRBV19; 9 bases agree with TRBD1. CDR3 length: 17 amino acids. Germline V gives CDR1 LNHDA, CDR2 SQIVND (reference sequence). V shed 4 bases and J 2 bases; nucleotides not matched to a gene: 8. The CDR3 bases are TGTGCCAGTAGTACTATCACAGGGGGCGTCAACACCGGGGAGCTGTTTTTT. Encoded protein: CASSTITGGVNTGELFF.

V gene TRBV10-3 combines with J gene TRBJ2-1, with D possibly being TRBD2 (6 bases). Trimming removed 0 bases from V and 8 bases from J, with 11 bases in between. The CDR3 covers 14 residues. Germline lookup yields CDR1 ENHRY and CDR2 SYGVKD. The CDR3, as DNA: TGTGCCATCAGTGAGTCGGCGGGGCCCTATGAGCAGTTCTTC. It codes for CAISESAGPYEQFF.

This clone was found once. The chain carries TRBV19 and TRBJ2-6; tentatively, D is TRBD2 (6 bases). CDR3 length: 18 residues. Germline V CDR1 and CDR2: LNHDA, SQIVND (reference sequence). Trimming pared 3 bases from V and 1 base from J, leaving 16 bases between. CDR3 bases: TGTGCCAGTAGTATGGGTCCGGGGGACCCTTCTGGGGCCAACGTCCTGACTTTC. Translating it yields CASSMGPGDPSGANVLTF.

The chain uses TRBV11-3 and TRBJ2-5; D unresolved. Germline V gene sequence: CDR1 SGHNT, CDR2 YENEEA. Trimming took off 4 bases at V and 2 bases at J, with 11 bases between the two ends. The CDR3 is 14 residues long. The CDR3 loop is CASSSRTDQETQYF. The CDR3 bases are TGTGCCAGCAGCTCTCGGACGGATCAAGAGACCCAGTACTTC.

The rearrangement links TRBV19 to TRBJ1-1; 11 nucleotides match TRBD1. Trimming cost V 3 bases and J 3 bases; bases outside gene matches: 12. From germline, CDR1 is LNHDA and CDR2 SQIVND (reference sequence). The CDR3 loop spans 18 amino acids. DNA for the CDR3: TGTGCCAGTAGTATTGGAGGACAGGGGGCTACTTTGGACACTGAAGCTTTCTTT. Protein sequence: CASSIGGQGATLDTEAFF.

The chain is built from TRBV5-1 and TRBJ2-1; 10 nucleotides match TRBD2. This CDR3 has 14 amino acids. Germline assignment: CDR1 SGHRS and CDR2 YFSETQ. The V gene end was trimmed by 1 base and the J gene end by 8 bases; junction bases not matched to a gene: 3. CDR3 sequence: CASSLTSGVDEQFF. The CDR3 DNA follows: TGCGCCAGCAGCTTGACTAGCGGGGTTGATGAGCAGTTCTTC.

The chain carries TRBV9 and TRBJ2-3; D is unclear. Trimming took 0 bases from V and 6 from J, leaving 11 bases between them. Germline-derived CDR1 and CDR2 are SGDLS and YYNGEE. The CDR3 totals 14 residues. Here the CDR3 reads CASSVGSRRDTQYF. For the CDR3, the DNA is TGTGCCAGCAGCGTAGGGTCCCGCAGGGATACGCAGTATTTT.

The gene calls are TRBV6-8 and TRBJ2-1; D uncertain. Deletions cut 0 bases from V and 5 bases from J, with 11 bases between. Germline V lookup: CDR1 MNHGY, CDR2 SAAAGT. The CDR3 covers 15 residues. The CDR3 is CASSYSIPRDNEQFF. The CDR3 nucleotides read TGTGCCAGCAGTTACTCGATCCCCAGAGACAATGAGCAGTTCTTC.

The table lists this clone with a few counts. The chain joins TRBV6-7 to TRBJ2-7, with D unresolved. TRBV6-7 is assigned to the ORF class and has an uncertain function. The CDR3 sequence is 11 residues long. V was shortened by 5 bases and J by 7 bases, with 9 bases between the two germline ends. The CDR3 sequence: CASSDPWEQYF. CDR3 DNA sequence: TGTGCCAGCAGTGATCCATGGGAGCAGTACTTC.

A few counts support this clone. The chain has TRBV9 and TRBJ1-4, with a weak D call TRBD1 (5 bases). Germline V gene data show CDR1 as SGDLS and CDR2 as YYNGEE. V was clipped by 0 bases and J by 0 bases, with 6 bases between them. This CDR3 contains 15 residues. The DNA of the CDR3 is TGTGCCAGCAGCGTAGGGACAACAACTAATGAAAAACTGTTTTTT. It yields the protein CASSVGTTTNEKLFF.

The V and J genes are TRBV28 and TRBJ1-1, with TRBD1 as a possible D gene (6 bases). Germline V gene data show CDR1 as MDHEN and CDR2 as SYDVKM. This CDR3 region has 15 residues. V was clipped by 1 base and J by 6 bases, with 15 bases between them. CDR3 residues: CASSLSAGGRAEAFF. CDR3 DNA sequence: TGTGCCAGCAGTTTATCCGCCGGGGGCAGGGCTGAAGCTTTCTTT. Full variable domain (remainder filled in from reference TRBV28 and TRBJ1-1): DVKVTQSSRYLVKRTGEKVFLECVQDMDHENMFWYRQDPGLGLRLIYFSYDVKMKEKGDIPEGYSVSREKKERFSLILESASTNQTSMYLCASSLSAGGRAEAFFGQGTRLTVV.

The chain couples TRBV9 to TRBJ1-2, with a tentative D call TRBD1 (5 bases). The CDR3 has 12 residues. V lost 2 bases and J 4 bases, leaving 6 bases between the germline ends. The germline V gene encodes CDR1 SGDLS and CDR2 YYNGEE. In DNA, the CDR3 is TGTGCCAGCAGCGTGGGGGGCTATGGCTACACCTTC. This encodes CASSVGGYGYTF.

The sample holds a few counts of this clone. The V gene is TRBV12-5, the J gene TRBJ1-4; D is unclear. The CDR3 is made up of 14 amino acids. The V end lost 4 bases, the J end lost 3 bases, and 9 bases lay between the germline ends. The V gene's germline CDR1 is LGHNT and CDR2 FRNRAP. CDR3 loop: CASGWGVANEKLFF. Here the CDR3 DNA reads TGTGCTAGTGGTTGGGGTGTGGCTAATGAAAAACTGTTTTTT.

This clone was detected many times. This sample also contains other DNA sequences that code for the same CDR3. The CDR3 DNA reads as TGTGCCAGCAGCTTCATATCCGACAGCTACAATGAGCAGTTCTTC. Translating it yields CASSFISDSYNEQFF. The gene calls are TRBV11-3 and TRBJ2-1; a possible D gene is TRBD1 (5 bases). The CDR3 length is 15 residues. The germline gives CDR1 SGHNT, CDR2 YENEEA. V lost 3 bases to trimming and J lost 3 bases, with 12 bases between them.

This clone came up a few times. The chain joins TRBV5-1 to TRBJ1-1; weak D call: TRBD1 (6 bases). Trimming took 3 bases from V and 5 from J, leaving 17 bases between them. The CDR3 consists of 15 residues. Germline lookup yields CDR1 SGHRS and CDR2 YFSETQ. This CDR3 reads CASSSHGGATTEAFF. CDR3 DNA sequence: TGCGCCAGCAGCTCCCATGGGGGGGCGACGACTGAAGCTTTCTTT.

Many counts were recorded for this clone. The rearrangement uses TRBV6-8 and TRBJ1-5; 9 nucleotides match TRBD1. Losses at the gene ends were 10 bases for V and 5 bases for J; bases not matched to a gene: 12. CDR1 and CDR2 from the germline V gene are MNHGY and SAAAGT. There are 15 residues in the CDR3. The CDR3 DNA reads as TGTGCCATCAGCCCTAACGGACAGGGGCATCAGCCCCAGCATTTT. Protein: CAISPNGQGHQPQHF.

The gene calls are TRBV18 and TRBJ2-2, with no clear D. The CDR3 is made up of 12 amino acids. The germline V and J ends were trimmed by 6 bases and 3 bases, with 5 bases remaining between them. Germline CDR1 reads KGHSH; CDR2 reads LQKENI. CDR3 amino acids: CASSQYTGELFF. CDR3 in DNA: TGTGCCAGCTCTCAATACACCGGGGAGCTGTTTTTT.

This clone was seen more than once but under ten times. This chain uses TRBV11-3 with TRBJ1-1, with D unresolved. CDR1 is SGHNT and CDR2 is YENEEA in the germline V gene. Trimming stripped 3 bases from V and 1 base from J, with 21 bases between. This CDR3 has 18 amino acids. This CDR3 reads CASSLDPGAAFGNTEAFF. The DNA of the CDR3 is TGTGCCAGCAGCTTGGATCCAGGCGCCGCCTTCGGGAACACTGAAGCTTTCTTT. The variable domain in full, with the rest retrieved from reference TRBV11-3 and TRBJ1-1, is EAGVVQSPRYKIIEKKQPVAFWCNPISGHNTLYWYLQNLGQGPELLIRYENEEAVDDSQLPKDRFSAERLKGVDSTLKIQPAELGDSAVYLCASSLDPGAAFGNTEAFFGQGTRLTVV.

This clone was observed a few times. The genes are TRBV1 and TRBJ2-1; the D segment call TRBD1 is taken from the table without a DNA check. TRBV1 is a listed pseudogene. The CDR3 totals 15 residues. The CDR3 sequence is CASSQTGQGDNEQFF. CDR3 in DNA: TGCGCCAGCAGCCAGACCGGACAGGGTGACAATGAGCAGTTCTTC.

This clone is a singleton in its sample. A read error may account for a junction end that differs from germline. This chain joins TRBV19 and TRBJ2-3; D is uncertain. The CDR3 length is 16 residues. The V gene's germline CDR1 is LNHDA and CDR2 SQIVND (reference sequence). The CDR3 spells CASSISHKLHTYTQYF. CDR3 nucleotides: TGTGCCAGTAGTATTTCCCATAAACTCCACACATATACGCAGTATTTT.

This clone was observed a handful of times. The CDR3 here is CASSSPGDRGLNEQFF. The CDR3 DNA sequence: TGTGCCAGCAGCTCCCCCGGGGACAGGGGCCTCAATGAGCAGTTCTTC. The gene calls are TRBV11-3 and TRBJ2-1; 10 bases line up with TRBD1. From germline, CDR1 is SGHNT and CDR2 YENEEA. CDR3 length: 16 amino acids. Germline trimming cut 4 bases from V and 6 bases from J; bases unmatched to any gene: 9.

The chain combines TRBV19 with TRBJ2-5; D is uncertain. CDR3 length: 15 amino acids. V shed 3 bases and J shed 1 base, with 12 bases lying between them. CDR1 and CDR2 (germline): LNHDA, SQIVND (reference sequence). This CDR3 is CASSISVGSQETQYF. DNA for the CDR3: TGTGCCAGTAGTATTTCCGTCGGATCCCAAGAGACCCAGTACTTC.

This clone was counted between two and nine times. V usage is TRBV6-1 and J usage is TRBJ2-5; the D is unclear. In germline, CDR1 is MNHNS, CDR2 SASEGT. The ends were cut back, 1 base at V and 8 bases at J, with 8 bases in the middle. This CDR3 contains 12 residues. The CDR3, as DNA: TGTGCCAGCAGTGAAGTGGTGTCAACCCAGTACTTC. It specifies CASSEVVSTQYF.

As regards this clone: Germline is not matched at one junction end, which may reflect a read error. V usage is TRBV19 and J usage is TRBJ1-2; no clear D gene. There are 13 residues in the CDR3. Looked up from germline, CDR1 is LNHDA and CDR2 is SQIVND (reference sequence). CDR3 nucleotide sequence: TGTGCCAGCAGTATGGGCCGGTCGTCTGGCTACACCTTC. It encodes CASSMGRSSGYTF.

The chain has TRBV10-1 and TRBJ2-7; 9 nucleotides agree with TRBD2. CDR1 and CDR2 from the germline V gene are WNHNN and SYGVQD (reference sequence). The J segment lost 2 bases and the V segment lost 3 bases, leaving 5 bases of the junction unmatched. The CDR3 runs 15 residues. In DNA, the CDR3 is TGCGCCAGCAGTGAATCGAGCGGGGGGACCTACGAGCAGTACTTC. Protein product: CASSESSGGTYEQYF.

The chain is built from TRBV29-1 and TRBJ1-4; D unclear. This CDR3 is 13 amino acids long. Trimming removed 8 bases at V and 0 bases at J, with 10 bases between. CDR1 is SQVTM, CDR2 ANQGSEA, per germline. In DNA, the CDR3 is TGCAGCTTTTCGGGAGCAACTAATGAAAAACTGTTTTTT. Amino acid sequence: CSFSGATNEKLFF.

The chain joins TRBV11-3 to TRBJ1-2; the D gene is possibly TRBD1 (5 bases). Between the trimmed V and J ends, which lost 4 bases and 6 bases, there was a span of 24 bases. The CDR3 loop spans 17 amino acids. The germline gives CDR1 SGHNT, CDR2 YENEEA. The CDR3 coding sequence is TGTGCCAGCAGCTCGGCCCCGGGACGCCTTCCTTTCGATGGCTACACCTTC. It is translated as CASSSAPGRLPFDGYTF.

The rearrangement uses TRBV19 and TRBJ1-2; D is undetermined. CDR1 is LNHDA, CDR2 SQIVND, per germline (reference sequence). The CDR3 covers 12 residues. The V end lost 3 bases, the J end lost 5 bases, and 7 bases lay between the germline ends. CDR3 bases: TGTGCCAGTAGTATGTCGCCTTATGGCTACACCTTC. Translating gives CASSMSPYGYTF. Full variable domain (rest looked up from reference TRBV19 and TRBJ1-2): DGGITQSPKYLFRKEGQNVTLSCEQNLNHDAMYWYRQDPGQGLRLIYYSQIVNDFQKGDIAEGYSVSREKKESFPLTVTSAQKNPTAFYLCASSMSPYGYTFGSGTRLTVV.

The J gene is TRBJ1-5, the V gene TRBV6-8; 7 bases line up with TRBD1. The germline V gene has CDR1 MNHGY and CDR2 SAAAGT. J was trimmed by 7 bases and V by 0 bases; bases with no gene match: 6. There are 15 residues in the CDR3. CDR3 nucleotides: TGTGCCAGCAGTTACTCGACAGGGACGGGGCAGCCCCAGCATTTT. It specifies CASSYSTGTGQPQHF.